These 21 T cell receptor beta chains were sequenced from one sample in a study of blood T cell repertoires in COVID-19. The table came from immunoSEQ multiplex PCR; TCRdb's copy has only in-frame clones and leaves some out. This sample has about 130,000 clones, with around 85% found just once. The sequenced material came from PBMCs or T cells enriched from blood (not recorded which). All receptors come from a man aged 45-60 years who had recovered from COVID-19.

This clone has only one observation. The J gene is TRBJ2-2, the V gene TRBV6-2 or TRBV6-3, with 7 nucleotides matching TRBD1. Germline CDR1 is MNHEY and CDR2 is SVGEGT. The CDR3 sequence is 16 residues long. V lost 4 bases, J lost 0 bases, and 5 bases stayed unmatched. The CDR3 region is CASSFNRGPNTGELFF. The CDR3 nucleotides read TGTGCCAGCAGTTTCAACAGGGGTCCGAACACCGGGGAGCTGTTTTTT.

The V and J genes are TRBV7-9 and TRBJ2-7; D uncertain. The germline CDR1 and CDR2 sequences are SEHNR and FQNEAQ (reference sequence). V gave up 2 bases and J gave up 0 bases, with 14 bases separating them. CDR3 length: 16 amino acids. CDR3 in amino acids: CASSLRSQWASYEQYF. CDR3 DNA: TGTGCCAGCAGCTTACGTTCGCAATGGGCCTCCTACGAGCAGTACTTC.

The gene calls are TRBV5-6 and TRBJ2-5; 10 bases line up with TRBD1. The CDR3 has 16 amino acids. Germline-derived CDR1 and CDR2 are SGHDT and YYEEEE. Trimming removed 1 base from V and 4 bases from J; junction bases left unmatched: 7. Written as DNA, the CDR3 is TGTGCCAGCAGCTTGTTAAGGGACAGGGGCCTAGAGACCCAGTACTTC. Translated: CASSLLRDRGLETQYF. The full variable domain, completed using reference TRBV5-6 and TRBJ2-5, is DAGVTQSPTHLIKTRGQQVTLRCSPKSGHDTVSWYQQALGQGPQFIFQYYEEEERQRGNFPDRFSGHQFPNYSSELNVNALLLGDSALYLCASSLLRDRGLETQYFGPGTRLLVL.

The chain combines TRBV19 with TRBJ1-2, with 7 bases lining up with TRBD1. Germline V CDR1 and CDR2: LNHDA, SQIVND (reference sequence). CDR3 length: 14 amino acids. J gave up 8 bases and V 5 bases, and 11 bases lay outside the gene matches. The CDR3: CASSLITGERGYTF. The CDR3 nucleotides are TGTGCCAGTAGTCTAATTACAGGGGAGAGAGGCTACACCTTC.

The CDR3 protein is CASSLGENSPLHF. In nucleotides, the CDR3 is TGTGCCAGCAGCTTAGGGGAGAATTCACCCCTCCACTTT. This rearrangement joins TRBV7-9 to TRBJ1-6; no definite D call. V shed 1 base and J shed 7 bases, with 5 bases lying between them. Germline CDR1 reads SEHNR; CDR2 reads FQNEAQ (reference sequence). This CDR3 has 13 amino acids.

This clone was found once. The CDR3 region is CASSLDSGVSYQETQYF. The CDR3, as DNA: TGTGCCAGCAGCCTTGATTCCGGGGTCTCGTACCAAGAGACCCAGTACTTC. This chain connects TRBV9 to TRBJ2-5; tentative D call: TRBD2 (5 bases). The ends were cut back, 4 bases at V and 0 bases at J, with 19 bases in the middle. Germline V lookup: CDR1 SGDLS, CDR2 YYNGEE. The CDR3 is made up of 17 amino acids.

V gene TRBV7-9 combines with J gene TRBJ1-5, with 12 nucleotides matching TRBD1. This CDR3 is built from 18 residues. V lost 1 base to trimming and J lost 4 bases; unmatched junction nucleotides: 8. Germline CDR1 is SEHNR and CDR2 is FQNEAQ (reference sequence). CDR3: CASSLGGTGGFLNQPQHF. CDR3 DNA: TGTGCCAGCAGCTTAGGAGGGACAGGGGGCTTTTTAAATCAGCCCCAGCATTTT.

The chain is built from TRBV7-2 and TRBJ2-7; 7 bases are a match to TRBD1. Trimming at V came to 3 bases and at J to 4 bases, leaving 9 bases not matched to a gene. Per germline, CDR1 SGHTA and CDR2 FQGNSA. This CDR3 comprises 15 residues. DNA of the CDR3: TGTGCCAGCAGCTTTCTAGGGGACAGCAATTACGAGCAGTACTTC. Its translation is CASSFLGDSNYEQYF.

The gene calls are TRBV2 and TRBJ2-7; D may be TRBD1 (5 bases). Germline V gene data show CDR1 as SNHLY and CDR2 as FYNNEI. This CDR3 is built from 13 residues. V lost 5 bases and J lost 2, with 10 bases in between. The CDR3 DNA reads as TGTGCCAGCAGTCCTGACAGTACCTACGAGCAGTACTTC. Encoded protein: CASSPDSTYEQYF.

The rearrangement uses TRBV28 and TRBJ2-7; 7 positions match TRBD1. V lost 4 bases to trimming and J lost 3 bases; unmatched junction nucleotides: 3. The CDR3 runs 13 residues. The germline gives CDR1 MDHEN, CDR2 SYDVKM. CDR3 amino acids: CASSSGQSYEQYF. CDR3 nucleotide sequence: TGTGCCAGCAGTTCGGGACAGAGCTACGAGCAGTACTTC.

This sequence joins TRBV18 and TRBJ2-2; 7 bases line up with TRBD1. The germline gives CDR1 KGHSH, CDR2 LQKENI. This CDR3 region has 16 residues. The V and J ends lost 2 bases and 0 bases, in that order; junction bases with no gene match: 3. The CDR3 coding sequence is TGTGCCAGCTCACCATACAGGGGATCGAACACCGGGGAGCTGTTTTTT. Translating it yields CASSPYRGSNTGELFF.

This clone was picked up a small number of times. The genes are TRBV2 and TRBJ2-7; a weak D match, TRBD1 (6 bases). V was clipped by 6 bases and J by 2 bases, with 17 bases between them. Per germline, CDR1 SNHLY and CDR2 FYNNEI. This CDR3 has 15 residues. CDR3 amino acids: CASRRQGSGTYEQYF. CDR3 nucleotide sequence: TGTGCCAGCAGGCGTCAGGGGTCAGGGACCTACGAGCAGTACTTC.

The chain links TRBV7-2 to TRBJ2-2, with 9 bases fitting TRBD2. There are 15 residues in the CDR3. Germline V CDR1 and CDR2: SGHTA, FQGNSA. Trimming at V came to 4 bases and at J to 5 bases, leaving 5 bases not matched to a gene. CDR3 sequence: CASSSSGVGTGELFF. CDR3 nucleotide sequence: TGTGCCAGCAGCTCTAGCGGGGTGGGAACCGGGGAGCTGTTTTTT.

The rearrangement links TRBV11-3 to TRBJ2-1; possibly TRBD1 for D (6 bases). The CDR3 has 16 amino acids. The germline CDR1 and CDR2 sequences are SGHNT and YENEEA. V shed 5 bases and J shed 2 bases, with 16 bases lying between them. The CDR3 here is CASSPGQTHAYNEQFF. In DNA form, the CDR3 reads TGTGCCAGCAGCCCCGGACAGACCCATGCCTACAATGAGCAGTTCTTC.

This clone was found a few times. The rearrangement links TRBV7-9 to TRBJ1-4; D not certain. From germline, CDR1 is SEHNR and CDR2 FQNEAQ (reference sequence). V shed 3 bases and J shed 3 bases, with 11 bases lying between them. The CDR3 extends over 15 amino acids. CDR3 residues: CASSLSGVPNEKLFF. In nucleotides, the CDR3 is TGTGCCAGCAGCTTGTCCGGGGTCCCTAATGAAAAACTGTTTTTT.

The CDR3 spells CANAQGYQETQYF. The CDR3 bases are TGTGCCAACGCGCAGGGGTACCAAGAGACCCAGTACTTC. The genes are TRBV2 and TRBJ2-5, with D possibly matching TRBD1 (6 bases). The ends were cut back, 10 bases at V and 0 bases at J, with 12 bases in the middle. The CDR3 has 13 residues. CDR1 SNHLY and CDR2 FYNNEI come from the germline V gene.

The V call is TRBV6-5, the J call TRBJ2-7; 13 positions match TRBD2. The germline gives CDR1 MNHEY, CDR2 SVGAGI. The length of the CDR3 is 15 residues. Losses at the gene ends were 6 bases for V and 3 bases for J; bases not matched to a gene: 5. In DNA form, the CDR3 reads TGTGCCAGCAGCCTGGGACTAGCGGGGCACTACGAGCAGTACTTC. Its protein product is CASSLGLAGHYEQYF.

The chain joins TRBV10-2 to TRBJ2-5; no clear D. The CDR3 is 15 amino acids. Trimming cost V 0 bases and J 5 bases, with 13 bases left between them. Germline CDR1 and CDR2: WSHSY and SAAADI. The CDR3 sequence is CASSESSAWRETQYF. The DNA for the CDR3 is TGCGCCAGCAGTGAGTCGTCTGCGTGGCGGGAGACCCAGTACTTC.

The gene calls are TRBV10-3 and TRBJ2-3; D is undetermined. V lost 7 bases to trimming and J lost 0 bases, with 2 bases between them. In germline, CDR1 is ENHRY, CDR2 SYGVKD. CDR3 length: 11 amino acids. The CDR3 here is CAITSTDTQYF. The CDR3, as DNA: TGTGCCATCACTAGCACAGATACGCAGTATTTT.

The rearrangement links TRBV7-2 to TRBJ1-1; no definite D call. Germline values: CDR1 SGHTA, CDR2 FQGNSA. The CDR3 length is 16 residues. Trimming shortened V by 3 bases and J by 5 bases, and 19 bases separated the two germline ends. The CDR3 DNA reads TGTGCCAGCAGCTTTGTGGGGAGGAGGCGGAAAACTGAAGCTTTCTTT. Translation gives CASSFVGRRRKTEAFF. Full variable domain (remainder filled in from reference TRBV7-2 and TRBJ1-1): GAGVSQSPSNKVTEKGKDVELRCDPISGHTALYWYRQSLGQGLEFLIYFQGNSAPDKSGLPSDRFSAERTGGSVSTLTIQRTQQEDSAVYLCASSFVGRRRKTEAFFGQGTRLTVV.

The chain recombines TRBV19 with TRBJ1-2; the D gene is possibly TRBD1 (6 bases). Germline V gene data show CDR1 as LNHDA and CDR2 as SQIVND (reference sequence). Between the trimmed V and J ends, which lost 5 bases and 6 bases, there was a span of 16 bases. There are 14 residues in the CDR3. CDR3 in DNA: TGTGCCAGTAGTGAATGGCAGGGGAAAAATGGCTACACCTTC. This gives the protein CASSEWQGKNGYTF.